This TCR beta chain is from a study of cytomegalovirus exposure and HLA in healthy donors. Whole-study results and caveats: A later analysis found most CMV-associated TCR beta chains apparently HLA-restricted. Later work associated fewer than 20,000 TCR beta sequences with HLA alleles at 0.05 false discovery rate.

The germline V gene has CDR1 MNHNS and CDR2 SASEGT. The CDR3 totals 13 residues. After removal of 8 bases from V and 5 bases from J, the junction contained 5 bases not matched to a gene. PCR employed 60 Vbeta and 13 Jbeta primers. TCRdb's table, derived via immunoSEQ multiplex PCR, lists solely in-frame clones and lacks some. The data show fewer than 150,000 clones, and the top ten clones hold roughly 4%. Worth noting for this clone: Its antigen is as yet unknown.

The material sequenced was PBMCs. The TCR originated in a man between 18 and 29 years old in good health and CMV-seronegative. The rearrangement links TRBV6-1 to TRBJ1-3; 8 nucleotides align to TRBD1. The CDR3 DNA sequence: TGTGCCAGCCGCCGGACAGGGCGAAACACCATATATTTT. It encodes CASRRTGRNTIYF.